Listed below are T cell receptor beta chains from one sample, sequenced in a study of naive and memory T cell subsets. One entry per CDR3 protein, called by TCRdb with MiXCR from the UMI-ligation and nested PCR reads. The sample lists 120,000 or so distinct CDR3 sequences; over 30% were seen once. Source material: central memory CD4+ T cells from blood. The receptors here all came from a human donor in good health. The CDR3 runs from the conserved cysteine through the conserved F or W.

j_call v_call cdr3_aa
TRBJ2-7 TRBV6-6 CASSLNSYEQYF
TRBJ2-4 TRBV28 CASSLTAQNIQYF
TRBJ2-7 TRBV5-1 CASSQVPDRGQDEQYF
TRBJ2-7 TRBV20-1 CSAREAPNLYEQYF
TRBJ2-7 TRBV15 CATSRDFDSYEQYF
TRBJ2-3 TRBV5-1 CASSRNAPSGTSDTQYF
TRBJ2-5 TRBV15 CATSRDPRAQETQYF
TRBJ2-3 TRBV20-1 CSAPRPGGDTQYF
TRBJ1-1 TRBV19 CASSIYPGEWSMNTEAFF
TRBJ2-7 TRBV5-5 CASSFLRDRAYEQYF
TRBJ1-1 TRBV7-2 CASSLDLGGGGRAEAFF
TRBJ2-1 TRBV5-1 CASSLAGSSYNEQFF
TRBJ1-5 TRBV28 CASSQGRQPQHF
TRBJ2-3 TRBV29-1 CSVERAPSSTDTQYF
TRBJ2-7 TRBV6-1 CASRRDRDTYEQYF
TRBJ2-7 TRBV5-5 CASSLVAGAYEQYF
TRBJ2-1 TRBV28 CASSTYTRGEQFF
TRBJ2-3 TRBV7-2 CASSFGTSGSTDTQYF
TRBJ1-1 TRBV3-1 CASRHVQGATEAFF
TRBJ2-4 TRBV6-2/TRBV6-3 CASSAPGQGSYKNIQYF
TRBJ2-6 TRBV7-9 CATSGTGRNSGANVLTF
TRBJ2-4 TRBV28 CASRGGASGENIQYF
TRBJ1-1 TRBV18 CASSPMANTEAFF
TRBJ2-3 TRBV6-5 CASSYFDPRRSGTILSSTDTQYF
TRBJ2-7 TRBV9 CASSARTGPTYEQYF
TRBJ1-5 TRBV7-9 CASSWGQVWPQHF
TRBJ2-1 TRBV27 CASSLLASGRGEQFF
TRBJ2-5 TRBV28 CASRNQGRETQYF
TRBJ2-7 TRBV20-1 CSASIRGYEQYF
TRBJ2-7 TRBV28 CASSSGQNSYEQYF
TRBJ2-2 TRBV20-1 CSARDLGRSGTGELFF
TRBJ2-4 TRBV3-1 CASSHDSTAKNIQYF
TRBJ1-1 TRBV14 CASSQDPHRGGMNTEAFF
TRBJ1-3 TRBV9 CASSVQTGYSGNTIYF
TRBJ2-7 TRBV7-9 CASSLSTTYEQYF
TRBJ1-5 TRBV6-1 CASSGPGTGSLSNQPQHF
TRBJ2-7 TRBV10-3 CAISDNGQGAGLEQYF
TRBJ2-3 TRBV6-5 CASSTGVHTDTQYF
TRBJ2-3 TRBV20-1 CSAPGTSGDTQYF
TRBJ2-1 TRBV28 CASKGEGLWNNEQFF
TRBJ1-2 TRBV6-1 CASRRDRGEGYTF
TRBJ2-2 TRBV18 CASSPRRGAGTGELFF
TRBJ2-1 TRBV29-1 CSALAPGLYNEQFF
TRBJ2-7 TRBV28 CASSYGPPEDEQYF
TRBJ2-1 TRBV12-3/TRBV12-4 CASSPLLATSYNEQFF
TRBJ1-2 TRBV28 CASSSPSGIRHGYTF
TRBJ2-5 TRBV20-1 CSARVQGASKETQYF